This TCR beta chain was sequenced in a study of blood T cells in healthy people across ages. Through a sample-barcoded 5' primer and a J-beta primer mix, a second PCR was run for roughly 6 to 12 cycles. TCRdb redid the calling of the 5' RACE reads with MiXCR, one entry per CDR3 protein. The sample lists approximately 900,000 distinct CDR3 sequences; 25% to 30% were seen once. This clonotype was seen more than once but under ten times. The length of the CDR3 is 12 residues. The germline V and J ends were trimmed by 3 bases and 1 base, with 5 bases remaining between them. From germline, CDR1 is DFQATT and CDR2 SNEGSKA (reference sequence). The sample was also linked to a second study, of T cells of mothers and their children.

The chain carries TRBV20-1 and TRBJ2-3; D unresolved. This sequence was found in a woman aged 40-49 years in good health. The sequenced sample consisted of blood. The CDR3 loop is CSASFGTDTQYF. CDR3 DNA: TGCAGTGCTAGCTTTGGCACAGATACGCAGTATTTT.